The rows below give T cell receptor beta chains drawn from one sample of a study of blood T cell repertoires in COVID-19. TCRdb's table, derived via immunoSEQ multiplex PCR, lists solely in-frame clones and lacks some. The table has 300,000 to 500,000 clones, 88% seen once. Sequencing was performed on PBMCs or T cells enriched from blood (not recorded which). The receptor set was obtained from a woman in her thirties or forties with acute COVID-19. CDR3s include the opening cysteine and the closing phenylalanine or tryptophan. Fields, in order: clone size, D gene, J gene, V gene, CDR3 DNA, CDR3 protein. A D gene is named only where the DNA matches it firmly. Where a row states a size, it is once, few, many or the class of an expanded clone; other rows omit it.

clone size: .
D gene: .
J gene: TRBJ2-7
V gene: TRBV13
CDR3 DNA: TGTGCCAGCAGCTCAATTCTTAGGGGGGGCCTTTTAGGGGAGCAGTACTTC
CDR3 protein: CASSSILRGGLLGEQYF

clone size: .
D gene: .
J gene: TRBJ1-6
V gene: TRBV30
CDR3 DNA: TGTGCCTGGAGGCAGGGGTTTTATTCACCCCTCCACTTT
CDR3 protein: CAWRQGFYSPLHF

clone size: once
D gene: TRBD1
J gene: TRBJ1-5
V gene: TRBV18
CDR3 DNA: TGTGCCAGCTCACCAACGGGACAGGGGAATCAGCCCCAGCATTTT
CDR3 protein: CASSPTGQGNQPQHF

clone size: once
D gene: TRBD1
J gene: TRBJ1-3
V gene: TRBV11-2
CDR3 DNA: TGTGCCAGCAGCTATACAGGGGAAGGTGGAAACACCATATATTTT
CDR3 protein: CASSYTGEGGNTIYF

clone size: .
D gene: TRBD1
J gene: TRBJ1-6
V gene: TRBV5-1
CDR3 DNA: TGCGCCAGCAGCGTACGGACAGGGGATTCACCCCTCCACTTT
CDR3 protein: CASSVRTGDSPLHF

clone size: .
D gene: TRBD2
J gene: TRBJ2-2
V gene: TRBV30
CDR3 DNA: TGTGCCTGGAACGTTCGGGGGGCCGGGGAGCTGTTTTTT
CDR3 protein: CAWNVRGAGELFF

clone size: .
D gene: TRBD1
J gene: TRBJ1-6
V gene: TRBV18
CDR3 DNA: TGTGCCAGCTCACCGGGGGCAGGGGGTAATTCACCCCTCCACTTT
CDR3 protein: CASSPGAGGNSPLHF

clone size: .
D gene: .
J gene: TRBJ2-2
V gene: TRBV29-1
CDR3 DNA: TGCAGCGTTGAAGAGGGGGCCAGGAACACCGGGGAGCTGTTTTTT
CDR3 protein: CSVEEGARNTGELFF

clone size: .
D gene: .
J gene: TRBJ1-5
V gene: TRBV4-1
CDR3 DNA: TGCGCCAGCAGCCAACAGGGGTTAAGGAATCAGCCCCAGCATTTT
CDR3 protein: CASSQQGLRNQPQHF

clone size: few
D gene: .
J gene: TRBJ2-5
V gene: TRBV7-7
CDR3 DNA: TGTGCCAGCAGCCCCGACCCCAAGACTAGACAAGAGACCCAGTACTTC
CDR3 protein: CASSPDPKTRQETQYF

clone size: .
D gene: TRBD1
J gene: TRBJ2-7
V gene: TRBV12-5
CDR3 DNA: TGTGCTAGTGGTTTGTACCGGGACAGTTTCTACGAGCAGTACTTC
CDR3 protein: CASGLYRDSFYEQYF

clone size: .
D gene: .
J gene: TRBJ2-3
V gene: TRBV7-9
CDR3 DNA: TGTGCCAGCACAGGAGAGCCAGATACGCAGTATTTT
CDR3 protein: CASTGEPDTQYF